This T cell receptor (beta chain) came from a study of a mutant IDH1 vaccine in newly diagnosed glioma. Whole-study context: The first vaccination came 4-6 weeks after radiotherapy alone, or with temozolomide cycles.

Germline V gene lookup returns CDR1 PRHDT and CDR2 FYEKMQ (reference sequence). Trimming left V 5 bases short and J 3 bases short, with 13 bases between. The CDR3 covers 15 residues. Clones were read by immunoSEQ multiplex PCR, and TCRdb kept only the in-frame ones, dropping some. The data hold about 56,000 clones, with around three quarters observed a single time. Indicated time point: week 47, end of study. It was 300 ug of mutant IDH1 20-mer peptide that made up each vaccine dose, given with topical imiquimod. Of note for this clone: Antigen unknown.

The gene calls are TRBV13 and TRBJ2-2, with TRBD1 as a possible D gene (6 bases). The TCR sequence derives from a man aged 50-60 years with glioma. Material: PBMCs, obtained from a glioma patient whose treatment included an IDH1 peptide vaccine. The CDR3 DNA follows: TGTGCCAGCAGCCCCGGGACAAGATACACCGGGGAGCTGTTTTTT. This sequence encodes CASSPGTRYTGELFF. Drawing the rest from reference TRBV13 and TRBJ2-2, the complete variable domain is AAGVIQSPRHLIKEKRETATLKCYPIPRHDTVYWYQQGPGQDPQFLISFYEKMQSDKGSIPDRFSAQQFSDYHSELNMSSLELGDSALYFCASSPGTRYTGELFFGEGSRLTVL.